This TCR beta chain was found in a study of blood T cell repertoires in COVID-19. On the study more broadly: The cDNA or gDNA used as material had been derived from T cells, B-cell-depleted T cells, or PBMCs.

Per the study methods: Cell counts per sample came from amplifying reference gene primers. Clones were sequenced by immunoSEQ multiplex PCR, and TCRdb holds only the in-frame ones, with some missing. V, J and clone size derive from that table, while D and trimming were established from the DNA sequence. This sample has 360,000 or so clones, with around 87% found just once. The CDR3 contains 14 residues. Germline CDR1 reads SGDLS; CDR2 reads YYNGEE. The V and J ends lost 4 bases and 4 bases respectively, with 14 bases between them. The source is a man aged 18 to 29 with active or convalescent COVID-19. The source material was peripheral blood. The rearrangement links TRBV9 to TRBJ2-5; TRBD1 is a possible D gene (6 bases). The CDR3 sequence is CASSITGSGETQYF. For the CDR3, the DNA is TGTGCCAGCAGCATAACAGGGTCAGGAGAGACCCAGTACTTC.